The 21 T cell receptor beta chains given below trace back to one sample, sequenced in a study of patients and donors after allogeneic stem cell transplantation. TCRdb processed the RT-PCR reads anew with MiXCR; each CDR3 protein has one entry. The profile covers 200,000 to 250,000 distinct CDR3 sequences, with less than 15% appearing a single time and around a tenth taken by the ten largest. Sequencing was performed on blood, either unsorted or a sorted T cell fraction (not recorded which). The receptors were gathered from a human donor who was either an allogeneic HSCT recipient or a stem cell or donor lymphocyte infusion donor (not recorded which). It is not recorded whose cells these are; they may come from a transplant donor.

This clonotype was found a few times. The CDR3, as DNA: TGTGCCAGCAGCTTAGATTTGGGCCCCCAGCATTTT. This codes for CASSLDLGPQHF. V gene TRBV7-9 combines with J gene TRBJ1-5; D is uncertain. This CDR3 comprises 12 residues. Per germline, CDR1 SEHNR and CDR2 FQNEAQ (reference sequence). Trimming took 1 base from V and 10 from J, leaving 8 bases between them.

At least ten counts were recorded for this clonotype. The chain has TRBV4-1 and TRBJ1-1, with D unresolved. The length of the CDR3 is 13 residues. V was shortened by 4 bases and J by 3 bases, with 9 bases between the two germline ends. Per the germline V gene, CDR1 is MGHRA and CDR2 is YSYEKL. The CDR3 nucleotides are TGCGCCAGCAGCCGAGGGCTCCACACTGAAGCTTTCTTT. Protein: CASSRGLHTEAFF.

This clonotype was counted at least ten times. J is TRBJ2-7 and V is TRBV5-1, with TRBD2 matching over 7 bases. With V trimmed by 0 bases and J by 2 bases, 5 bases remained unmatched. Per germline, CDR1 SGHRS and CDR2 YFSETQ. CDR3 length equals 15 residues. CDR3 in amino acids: CASSLDLAAAYEQYF. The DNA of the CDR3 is TGCGCCAGCAGCTTGGATCTAGCGGCCGCCTACGAGCAGTACTTC. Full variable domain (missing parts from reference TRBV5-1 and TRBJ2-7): KAGVTQTPRYLIKTRGQQVTLSCSPISGHRSVSWYQQTPGQGLQFLFEYFSETQRNKGNFPGRFSGRQFSNSRSEMNVSTLELGDSALYLCASSLDLAAAYEQYFGPGTRLTVT.

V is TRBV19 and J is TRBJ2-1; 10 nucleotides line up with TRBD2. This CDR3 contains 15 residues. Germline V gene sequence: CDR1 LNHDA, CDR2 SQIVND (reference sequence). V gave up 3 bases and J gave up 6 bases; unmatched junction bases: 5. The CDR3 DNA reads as TGTGCCAGTAGTATCCAGCGGGGGGGCCCCAATGAGCAGTTCTTC. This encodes CASSIQRGGPNEQFF.

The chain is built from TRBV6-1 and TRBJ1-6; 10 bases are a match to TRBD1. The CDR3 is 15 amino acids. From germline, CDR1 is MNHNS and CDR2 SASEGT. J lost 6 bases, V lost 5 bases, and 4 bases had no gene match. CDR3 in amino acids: CASSQGTGANSPLHF. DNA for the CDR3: TGTGCCAGCAGTCAAGGGACAGGGGCTAATTCACCCCTCCACTTT.

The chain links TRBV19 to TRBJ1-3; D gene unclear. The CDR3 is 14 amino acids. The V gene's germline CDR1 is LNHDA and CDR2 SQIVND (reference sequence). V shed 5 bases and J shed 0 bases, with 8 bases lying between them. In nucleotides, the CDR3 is TGTGCCAGTAGTCCCGGGGTCTCTGGAAACACCATATATTTT. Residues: CASSPGVSGNTIYF.

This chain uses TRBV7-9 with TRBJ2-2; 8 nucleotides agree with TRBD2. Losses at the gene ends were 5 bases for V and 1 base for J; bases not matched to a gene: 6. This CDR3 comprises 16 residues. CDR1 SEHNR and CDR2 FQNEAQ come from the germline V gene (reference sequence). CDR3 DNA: TGTGCCAGCAGCCCCCGGGGGGGGCTGAACACCGGGGAGCTGTTTTTT. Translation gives CASSPRGGLNTGELFF.

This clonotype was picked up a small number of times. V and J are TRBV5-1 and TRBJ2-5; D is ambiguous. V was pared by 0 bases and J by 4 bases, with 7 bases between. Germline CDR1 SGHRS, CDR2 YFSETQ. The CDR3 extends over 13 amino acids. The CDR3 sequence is CASSLVEAETQYF. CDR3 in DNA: TGCGCCAGCAGCTTGGTTGAGGCAGAGACCCAGTACTTC.

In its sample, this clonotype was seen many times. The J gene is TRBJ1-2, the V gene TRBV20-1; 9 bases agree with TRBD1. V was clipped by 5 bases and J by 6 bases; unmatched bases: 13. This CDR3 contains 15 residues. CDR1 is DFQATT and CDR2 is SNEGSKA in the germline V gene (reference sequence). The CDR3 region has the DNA TGCAGTGCTCCAAGGGGAACAGGGGGCAGTGATGGCTACACCTTC. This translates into CSAPRGTGGSDGYTF.

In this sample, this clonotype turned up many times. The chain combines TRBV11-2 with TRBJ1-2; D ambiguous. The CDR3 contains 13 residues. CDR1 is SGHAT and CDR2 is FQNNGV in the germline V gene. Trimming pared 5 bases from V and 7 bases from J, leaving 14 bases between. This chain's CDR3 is CASSPSPALGYTF. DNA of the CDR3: TGTGCCAGCAGCCCCTCGCCTGCTCTTGGCTACACCTTC.

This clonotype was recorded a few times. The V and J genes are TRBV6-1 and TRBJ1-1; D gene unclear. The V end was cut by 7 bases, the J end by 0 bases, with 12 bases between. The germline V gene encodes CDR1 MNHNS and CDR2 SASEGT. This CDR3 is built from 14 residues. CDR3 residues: CASKLRSLNTEAFF. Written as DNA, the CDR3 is TGTGCCAGCAAGCTCCGGTCCTTGAACACTGAAGCTTTCTTT.

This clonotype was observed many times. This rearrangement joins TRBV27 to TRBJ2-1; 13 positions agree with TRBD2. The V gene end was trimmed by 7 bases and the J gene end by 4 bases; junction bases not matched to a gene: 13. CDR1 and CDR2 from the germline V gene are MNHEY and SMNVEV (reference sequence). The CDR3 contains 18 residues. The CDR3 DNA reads TGTGCCAGCACCCCCCCGGGGGGACTAGCGGGGATATACAATGAGCAGTTCTTC. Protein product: CASTPPGGLAGIYNEQFF.

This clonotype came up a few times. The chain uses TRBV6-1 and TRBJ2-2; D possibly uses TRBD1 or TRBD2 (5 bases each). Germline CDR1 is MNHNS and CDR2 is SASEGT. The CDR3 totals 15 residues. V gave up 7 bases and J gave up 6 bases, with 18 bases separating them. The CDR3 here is CASIQGDPWSGELFF. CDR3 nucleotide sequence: TGTGCCAGCATCCAAGGGGACCCCTGGTCCGGGGAGCTGTTTTTT.

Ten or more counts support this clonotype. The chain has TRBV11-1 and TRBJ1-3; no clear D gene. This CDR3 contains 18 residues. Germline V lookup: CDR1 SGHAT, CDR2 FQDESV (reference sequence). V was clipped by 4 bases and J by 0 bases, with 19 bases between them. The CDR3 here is CASSSQPSQRNSGNTIYF. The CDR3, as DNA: TGTGCCAGCAGCTCCCAACCTTCACAGCGGAACTCTGGAAACACCATATATTTT.

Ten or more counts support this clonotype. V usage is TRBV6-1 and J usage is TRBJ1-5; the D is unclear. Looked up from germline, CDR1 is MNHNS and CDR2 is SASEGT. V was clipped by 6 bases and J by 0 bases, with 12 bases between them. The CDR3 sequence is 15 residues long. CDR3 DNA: TGTGCCAGCAGCTTAGGGCCAAATAGCAATCAGCCCCAGCATTTT. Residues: CASSLGPNSNQPQHF.

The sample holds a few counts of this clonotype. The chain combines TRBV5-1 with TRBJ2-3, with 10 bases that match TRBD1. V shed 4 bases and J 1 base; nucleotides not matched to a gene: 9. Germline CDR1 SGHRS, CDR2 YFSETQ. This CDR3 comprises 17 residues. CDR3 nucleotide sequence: TGCGCCAGCAGCCAGAGAACCGGGACAGGGGGCACAGATACGCAGTATTTT. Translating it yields CASSQRTGTGGTDTQYF.

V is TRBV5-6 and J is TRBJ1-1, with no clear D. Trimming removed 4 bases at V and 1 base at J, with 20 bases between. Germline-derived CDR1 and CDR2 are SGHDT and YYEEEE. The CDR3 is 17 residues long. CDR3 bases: TGTGCCAGCAGCCGTGGGCCCCCCGAGCAGCGGAACACTGAAGCTTTCTTT. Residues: CASSRGPPEQRNTEAFF.

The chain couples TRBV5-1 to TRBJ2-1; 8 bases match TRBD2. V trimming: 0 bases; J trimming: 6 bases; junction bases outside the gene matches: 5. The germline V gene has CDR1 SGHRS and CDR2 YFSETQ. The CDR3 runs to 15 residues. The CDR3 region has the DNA TGCGCCAGCAGCTTGGCAGCGGGAGTTAGCAATGAGCAGTTCTTC. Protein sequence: CASSLAAGVSNEQFF.

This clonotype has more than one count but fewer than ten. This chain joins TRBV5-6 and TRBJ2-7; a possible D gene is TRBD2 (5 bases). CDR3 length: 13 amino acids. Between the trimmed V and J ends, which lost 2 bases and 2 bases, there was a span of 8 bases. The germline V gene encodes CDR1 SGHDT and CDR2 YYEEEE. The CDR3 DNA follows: TGTGCCAGCAGCTTAAGCGGAGCCTACGAGCAGTACTTC. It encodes CASSLSGAYEQYF.

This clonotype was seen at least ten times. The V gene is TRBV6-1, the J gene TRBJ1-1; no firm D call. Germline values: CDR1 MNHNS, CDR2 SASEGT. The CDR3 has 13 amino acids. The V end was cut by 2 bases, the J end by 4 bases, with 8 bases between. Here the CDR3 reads CASSERGSTEAFF. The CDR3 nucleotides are TGTGCCAGCAGTGAACGTGGAAGCACTGAAGCTTTCTTT.

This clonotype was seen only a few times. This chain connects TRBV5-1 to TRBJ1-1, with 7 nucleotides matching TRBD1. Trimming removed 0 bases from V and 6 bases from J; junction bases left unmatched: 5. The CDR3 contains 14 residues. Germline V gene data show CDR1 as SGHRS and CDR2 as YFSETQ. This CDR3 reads CASSLAAGGAEAFF. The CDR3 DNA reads TGCGCCAGCAGCTTGGCGGCAGGGGGGGCTGAAGCTTTCTTT.